Given below is one TCR beta chain in context. As yet, its antigen is unknown. Sampled 1 year posttransplant, controls received myeloablative marrow transplants, methotrexate and a calcineurin inhibitor. This entry is derived from a study of T cells after posttransplantation cyclophosphamide. Regarding the study as a whole: Donor-recipient repertoire similarity was low at 1-2 months, rising over year one. Blood and skin or GI T cell repertoires showed limited TRB overlap.

Profiling relied on immunoSEQ multiplex PCR, and the TCRdb table lists in-frame clones only, not all of them. The table lists roughly 17,000 clones, about 85% of them singletons. The sequenced sample was PBMCs, obtained after allogeneic stem cell transplant with calcineurin inhibitor and methotrexate. The clonotype comes from a female patient aged 18-29 years who received an allogeneic stem cell transplant from an unrelated donor, was CMV-positive, and had acute and chronic GVHD. The graft donor may have contributed some T cells.

CDR3 region: CASSEYPIRSSTYQETQYF. CDR3 DNA sequence: TGTGCCAGCAGTGAATATCCCATACGTAGTAGTACCTACCAAGAGACCCAGTACTTC. The chain carries TRBV2 and TRBJ2-5; D not resolved. V lost 2 bases and J lost 0, with 22 bases in between. The CDR3 has 19 residues. The germline gives CDR1 SNHLY, CDR2 FYNNEI.